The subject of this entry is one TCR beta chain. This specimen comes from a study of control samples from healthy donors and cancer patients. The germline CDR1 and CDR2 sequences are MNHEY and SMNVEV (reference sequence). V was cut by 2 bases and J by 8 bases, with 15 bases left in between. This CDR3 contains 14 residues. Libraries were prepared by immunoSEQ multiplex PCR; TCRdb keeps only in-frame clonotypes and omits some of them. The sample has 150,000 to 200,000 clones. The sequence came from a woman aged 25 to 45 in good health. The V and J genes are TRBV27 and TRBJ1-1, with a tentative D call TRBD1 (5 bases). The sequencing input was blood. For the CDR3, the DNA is TGTGCCAGCAGTTTACGGGGGACCTATCGGGAAGCTTTCTTT. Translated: CASSLRGTYREAFF.